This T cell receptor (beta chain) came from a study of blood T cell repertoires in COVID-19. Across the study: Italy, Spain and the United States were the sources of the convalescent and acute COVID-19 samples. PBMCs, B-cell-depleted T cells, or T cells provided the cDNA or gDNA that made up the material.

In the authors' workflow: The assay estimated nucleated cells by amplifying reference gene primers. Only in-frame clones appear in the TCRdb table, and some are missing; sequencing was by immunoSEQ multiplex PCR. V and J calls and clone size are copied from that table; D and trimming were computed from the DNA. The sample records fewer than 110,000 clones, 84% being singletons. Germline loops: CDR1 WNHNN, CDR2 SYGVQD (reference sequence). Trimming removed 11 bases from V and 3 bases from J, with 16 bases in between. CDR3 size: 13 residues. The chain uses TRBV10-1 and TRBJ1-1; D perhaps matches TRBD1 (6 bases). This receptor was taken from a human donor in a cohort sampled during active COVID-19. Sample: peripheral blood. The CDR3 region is CARPGGADTEAFF. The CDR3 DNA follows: TGCGCCCGCCCCGGGGGGGCCGACACTGAAGCTTTCTTT.